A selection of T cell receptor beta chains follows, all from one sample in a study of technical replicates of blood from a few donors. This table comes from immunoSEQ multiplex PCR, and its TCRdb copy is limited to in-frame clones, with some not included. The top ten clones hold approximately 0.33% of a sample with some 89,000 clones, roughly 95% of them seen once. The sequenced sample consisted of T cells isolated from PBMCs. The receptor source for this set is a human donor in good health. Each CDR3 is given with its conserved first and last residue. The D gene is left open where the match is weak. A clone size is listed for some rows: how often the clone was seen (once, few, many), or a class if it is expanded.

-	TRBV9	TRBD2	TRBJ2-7	TGTGCCAGCAGCGTAGCCGGGAGGGGCTACGAGCAGTACTTC	CASSVAGRGYEQYF
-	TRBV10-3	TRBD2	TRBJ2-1	TGTGCCATCAGTGAGTACCTAGCGGGAGGGGCCAATGAGCAGTTCTTC	CAISEYLAGGANEQFF
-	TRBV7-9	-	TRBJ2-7	TGTGCCAGCAGCCCTACCCCATACGAGCAGTACTTC	CASSPTPYEQYF
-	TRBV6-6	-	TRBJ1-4	TGTGCCAGCAGTCAGAGGACTTACAAAAAACTGTTTTTT	CASSQRTYKKLFF
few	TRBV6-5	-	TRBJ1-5	TGTGCCAGCAGCCGGACACCTTTTCATCAGCCCCAGCATTTT	CASSRTPFHQPQHF
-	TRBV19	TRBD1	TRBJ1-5	TGTGCCAGTAGGACCGAAAGGGGGCCGTCGGATCGCAATCAGCCCCAGCATTTT	CASRTERGPSDRNQPQHF
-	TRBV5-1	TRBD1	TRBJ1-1	TGCGCCAGCAGCTGGACAGGGTGGAACACTGAAGCTTTCTTT	CASSWTGWNTEAFF
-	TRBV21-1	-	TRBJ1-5	TGTGCCAGCAACGAAGGACAGGGGCTTTTTCAGCCCCAGCATTTT	CASNEGQGLFQPQHF
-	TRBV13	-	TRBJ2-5	TGTGCCAGCAGCTTATCGTTCAGGTCGGAGACCCAGTACTTC	CASSLSFRSETQYF
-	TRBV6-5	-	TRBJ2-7	TGTGCCAGCAGTTACGAGACAGTTACCTACGAGCAGTACTTC	CASSYETVTYEQYF
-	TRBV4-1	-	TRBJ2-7	TGCGCCAGCAGCCAAGATGCAATAATAAGGGGTGAGCAGTACTTC	CASSQDAIIRGEQYF
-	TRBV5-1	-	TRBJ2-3	TGCGCCAGCAGCGCACTAGGGGATACGCAGTATTTT	CASSALGDTQYF
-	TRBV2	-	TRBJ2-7	TGTGCCAGCCGAGGGACAAGCTCCTACGAGCAGTACTTC	CASRGTSSYEQYF
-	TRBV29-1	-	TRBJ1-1	TGCAGCGTTGGAGGTGCTGAGGTCCGTCAAGCTTTCTTT	CSVGGAEVRQAFF
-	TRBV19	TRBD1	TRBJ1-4	TGTGCCAGTAGGGACAGGGGCGGCACTCGAGAAAAACTGTTTTTT	CASRDRGGTREKLFF
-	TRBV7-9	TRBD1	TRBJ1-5	TGTGCCAGCAGCGGGGACAGGGAAAGACAGCCCCAGCATTTT	CASSGDRERQPQHF
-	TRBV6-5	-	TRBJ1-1	TGTGCCAGCAGTGTATCCCAGAGGACTTTCTTT	CASSVSQRTFF
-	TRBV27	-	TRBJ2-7	TGTGCCAGCAGTCCAGGGACTGCTGTTCCCTCCTACGAGCAGTACTTC	CASSPGTAVPSYEQYF
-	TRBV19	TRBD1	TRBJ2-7	TGTGCCAGTAGTCCTCGACAGGGCGGGCCCCACGAGCAGTACTTC	CASSPRQGGPHEQYF
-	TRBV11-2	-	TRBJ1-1	TGTGCCAGCAGCTTAGAGGAGGGGCGGAACACTGAAGCTTTCTTT	CASSLEEGRNTEAFF
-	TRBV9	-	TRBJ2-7	TGTGCCAGCAGCCCTGGTGGGCGGGGTTCCCCTTACGAGCAGTACTTC	CASSPGGRGSPYEQYF
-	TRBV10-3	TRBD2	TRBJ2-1	TGTGCCATCAGTGGAATGGCGGGAGGGCCGGAAAATGAGCAGTTCTTC	CAISGMAGGPENEQFF
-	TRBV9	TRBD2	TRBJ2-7	TGTGCCAGCAGCGTACTCCTAGCGGGAGGGCCCGACGAGCAGTACTTC	CASSVLLAGGPDEQYF
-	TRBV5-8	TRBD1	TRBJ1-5	TGTGCCAGCAGTCGGCGGGGACAGGGCCCTCTTCAGCCCCAGCATTTT	CASSRRGQGPLQPQHF
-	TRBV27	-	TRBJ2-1	TGTGCCAGCAGTTCGTTAAGCAGGGATGAGCAGTTCTTC	CASSSLSRDEQFF
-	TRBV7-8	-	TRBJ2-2	TGTGCCAGCAGCTTAGCGGGGCCAGCCCTTATCACCGGGGAGCTGTTTTTT	CASSLAGPALITGELFF
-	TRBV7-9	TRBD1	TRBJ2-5	TGTGCCAGCAGCTTAGATCCGGGACAGGGGAAAGAGACCCAGTACTTC	CASSLDPGQGKETQYF
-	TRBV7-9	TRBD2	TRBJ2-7	TGTGCCAGCAGCTTTGGAGCGGGAGGCGAGCAGTACTTC	CASSFGAGGEQYF
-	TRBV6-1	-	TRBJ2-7	TGTGCCAGCATTAGAGAGAGGGAACTCTCATACGAGCAGTACTTC	CASIRERELSYEQYF
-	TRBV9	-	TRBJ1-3	TGTGCCAGCAGCCCAGCCCAGGGGTTACGAAACACCATATATTTT	CASSPAQGLRNTIYF
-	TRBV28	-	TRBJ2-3	TGTGCCACCAAAAAAGAGGCTACGCAGTATTTT	CATKKEATQYF
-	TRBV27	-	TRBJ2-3	TGTGCCAGCAGTTTATTTTTCGGGGTAGGAGCCTTGGAGGATACGCAGTATTTT	CASSLFFGVGALEDTQYF
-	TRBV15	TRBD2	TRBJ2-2	TGTGCCAGCCGGACTAGCGGCAACACCGGGGAGCTGTTTTTT	CASRTSGNTGELFF
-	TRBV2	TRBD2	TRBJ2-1	TGTGCCAGCAGCTTTAGCGGGAGGGGTACCTACAATGAGCAGTTCTTC	CASSFSGRGTYNEQFF
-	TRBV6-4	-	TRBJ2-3	TGTGCCAGCAGTGAAGGGGCAGGGGAGACAGATACGCAGTATTTT	CASSEGAGETDTQYF
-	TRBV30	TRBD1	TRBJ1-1	TGTGCCTGGACTCAAAGCCGAACAGGGGACTTTGCTTTCTTT	CAWTQSRTGDFAFF
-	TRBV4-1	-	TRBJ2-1	TGCGCCAGCAGCCAAGAACAAGCGGGTCGCCTTGGAGATGAGCAGTTCTTC	CASSQEQAGRLGDEQFF
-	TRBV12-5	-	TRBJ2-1	TGTGCTAGTGGTTTTTTATCTAACGAGCAGTTCTTC	CASGFLSNEQFF
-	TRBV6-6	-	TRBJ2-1	TGTGCCAGCAGTTACCGACATCGGGAAAGGGTCAATGAGCAGTTCTTC	CASSYRHRERVNEQFF
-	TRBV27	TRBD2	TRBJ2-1	TGTGCCAGCAGTTTATGGTGGACTAGCGGGAGGTCCTACAATGAGCAGTTCTTC	CASSLWWTSGRSYNEQFF
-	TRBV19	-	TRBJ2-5	TGTGCCAGTAGTAACCAGGGCTTTAAGACCCAGTACTTC	CASSNQGFKTQYF
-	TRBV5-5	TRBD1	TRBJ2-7	TGTGCCAGCAGGCAGGGACAGGGCTACGAGCAGTACTTC	CASRQGQGYEQYF
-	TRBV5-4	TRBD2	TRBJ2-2	TGTGCCAGCAGCAAACTAGCGGGAGTGTACACCGGGGAGCTGTTTTTT	CASSKLAGVYTGELFF
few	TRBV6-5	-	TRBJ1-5	TGTGCCAGCAGTCCGACACGTTACCAGCCCCAGCATTTT	CASSPTRYQPQHF
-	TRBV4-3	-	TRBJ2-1	TGCGCCAGCAGCCAACTAGTGGGCTCCTACAATGAGCAGTTCTTC	CASSQLVGSYNEQFF
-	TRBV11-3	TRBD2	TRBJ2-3	TGTGCCAGCAGCTTAGGACTAGCGGTAGATACGCAGTATTTT	CASSLGLAVDTQYF
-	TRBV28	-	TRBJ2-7	TGTGCCAGCAGTCCAGGGGGGACCTACGAGCAGTACTTC	CASSPGGTYEQYF
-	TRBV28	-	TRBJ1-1	TGTGCCAGCAGTTTTACAGGGATCGGTTTTAGACCAGAAGCTTTCTTT	CASSFTGIGFRPEAFF